The 27 T cell receptor beta chains reported below all come from one sample, sequenced in a study of OX40 agonist ivuxolimab in advanced cancers. TCRdb's table, derived via immunoSEQ multiplex PCR, lists solely in-frame clones and lacks some. This repertoire shows about 62,000 clones, 85% found once; its top ten account for about 4%. Sequences were derived from CD4+ or CD8+ T cells sorted from blood, sampled in a trial of the OX40 agonist ivuxolimab. The receptors were sampled from an adult with an advanced solid tumor such as melanoma, head and neck, liver or kidney cancer.

The chain uses TRBV6-1 and TRBJ2-7; TRBD2 aligns across 7 bases. Germline CDR1 reads MNHNS; CDR2 reads SASEGT. The CDR3 length is 15 residues. J gave up 0 bases and V 4 bases, and 6 bases lay outside the gene matches. For the CDR3, the DNA is TGTGCCAGCAGTGTTGGGACTACGATCTCCTACGAGCAGTACTTC. Translating gives CASSVGTTISYEQYF.

This clone was seen only a few times. V usage is TRBV21-1 and J usage is TRBJ2-7; the D segment call TRBD2 is taken from the table without a DNA check. TRBV21-1 is an annotated pseudogene. There are 16 residues in the CDR3. The CDR3 DNA reads as TGTGCCAGCAGCAAAGTTCGGGGGGCAATCCCCTACGAGCAGTACTTC. Protein: CASSKVRGAIPYEQYF.

The J gene is TRBJ1-4, the V gene TRBV7-9; 7 bases are shared with TRBD1. The length of the CDR3 is 14 residues. Germline values: CDR1 SEHNR, CDR2 FQNEAQ (reference sequence). Trimming at V came to 3 bases and at J to 8 bases, leaving 6 bases not matched to a gene. CDR3 nucleotide sequence: TGTGCCAGCAGCTTGGTCCTAGGGGGCGAAAAACTGTTTTTT. This gives the protein CASSLVLGGEKLFF.

The chain links TRBV5-1 to TRBJ2-2, with TRBD1 matching 8 bases. Looked up from germline, CDR1 is SGHRS and CDR2 is YFSETQ. CDR3 length: 16 residues. V lost 4 bases and J lost 5; bases outside the gene matches: 10. The CDR3 reads CASSLAGQVGTGELFF. The DNA for the CDR3 is TGCGCCAGCAGCCTGGCGGGACAGGTTGGGACCGGGGAGCTGTTTTTT. Supplemented by reference TRBV5-1 and TRBJ2-2, the full variable domain reads KAGVTQTPRYLIKTRGQQVTLSCSPISGHRSVSWYQQTPGQGLQFLFEYFSETQRNKGNFPGRFSGRQFSNSRSEMNVSTLELGDSALYLCASSLAGQVGTGELFFGEGSRLTVL.

CDR3 in amino acids: CASSPRGGVGTDTQYF. The CDR3 region has the DNA TGTGCCAGCAGCCCACGGGGGGGCGTTGGCACAGATACGCAGTATTTT. This chain uses TRBV28 with TRBJ2-3; TRBD2 aligns across 8 bases. The ends lost 6 bases at V and 1 base at J; junction bases unmatched: 9. In germline, CDR1 is MDHEN, CDR2 SYDVKM. This CDR3 contains 16 residues.

The rearrangement uses TRBV7-9 and TRBJ2-7; D call uncertain. The CDR3 has 14 amino acids. The germline CDR1 and CDR2 sequences are SEHNR and FQNEAQ (reference sequence). V dropped 0 bases and J dropped 4 bases, with 10 bases sitting between them. This CDR3 reads CASSLAMGKYEQYF. CDR3 nucleotides: TGTGCCAGCAGCTTAGCGATGGGGAAGTACGAGCAGTACTTC. Drawing the rest from reference TRBV7-9 and TRBJ2-7, the complete variable domain is DTGVSQNPRHKITKRGQNVTFRCDPISEHNRLYWYRQTLGQGPEFLTYFQNEAQLEKSRLLSDRFSAERPKGSFSTLEIQRTEQGDSAMYLCASSLAMGKYEQYFGPGTRLTVT.

The chain recombines TRBV5-6 with TRBJ2-3, with 8 bases that match TRBD2. The CDR3 has 15 amino acids. Germline V gives CDR1 SGHDT, CDR2 YYEEEE. V lost 3 bases, J lost 3 bases, and 6 bases stayed unmatched. CDR3 nucleotides: TGTGCCAGCAGCTACGGGGGGGCAGGGACAGATACGCAGTATTTT. Translating it yields CASSYGGAGTDTQYF.

The CDR3: CASSSDRHYEQYF. CDR3 DNA sequence: TGTGCCAGCAGCTCGGACAGGCACTACGAGCAGTACTTC. The V call is TRBV7-9, the J call TRBJ2-5; 7 nucleotides agree with TRBD1. The J call may be wrong; the DNA end is better matched by TRBJ2-7. This CDR3 spans 13 amino acids. Per germline, CDR1 SEHNR and CDR2 FQNEAQ (reference sequence).

The rearrangement links TRBV29-1 to TRBJ1-2, with D perhaps matching TRBD1 (6 bases). Germline V lookup: CDR1 SQVTM, CDR2 ANQGSEA. The CDR3 is made up of 10 amino acids. V lost 7 bases, J lost 6 bases, and 9 bases lay in between. CDR3 region: CSDTGNGYTF. The CDR3 DNA reads as TGCAGCGATACAGGGAATGGCTACACCTTC.

This rearrangement joins TRBV2 to TRBJ2-7; D is ambiguous. CDR1 SNHLY and CDR2 FYNNEI come from the germline V gene. The CDR3 is made up of 13 amino acids. Trimming took off 9 bases at V and 4 bases at J, with 16 bases between the two ends. DNA for the CDR3: TGTGCCAGTACGCTAGGGTCAGGTTACGAGCAGTACTTC. Translation gives CASTLGSGYEQYF.

The chain links TRBV30 to TRBJ1-5, with 7 bases that match TRBD1. Germline trimming cut 0 bases from V and 0 bases from J; bases unmatched to any gene: 14. The V gene's germline CDR1 is GTSNPN and CDR2 SVGIG (reference sequence). This CDR3 is built from 19 residues. The CDR3 sequence is CAWSVRPGRGENSNQPQHF. The CDR3 coding sequence is TGTGCCTGGAGTGTACGCCCCGGCAGGGGGGAAAATAGCAATCAGCCCCAGCATTTT. Full variable domain (outside the CDR3, taken from reference TRBV30 and TRBJ1-5): SQTIHQWPATLVQPVGSPLSLECTVEGTSNPNLYWYRQAAGRGLQLLFYSVGIGQISSEVPQNLSASRPQDRQFILSSKKLLLSDSGFYLCAWSVRPGRGENSNQPQHFGDGTRLSIL.

The chain recombines TRBV6-1 with TRBJ1-2; no firm D call. This CDR3 is 11 amino acids long. Trimming left V 7 bases short and J 5 bases short, with 8 bases between. From germline, CDR1 is MNHNS and CDR2 SASEGT. For the CDR3, the DNA is TGTGCCAGCACCTATTCTTATGGCTACACCTTC. It translates to CASTYSYGYTF.

This clone occurred once. CDR3 sequence: CASSLPSGSYEQYF. CDR3 in DNA: TGTGCCAGCAGCTTGCCCAGCGGCTCCTACGAGCAGTACTTC. The J gene is TRBJ2-7, the V gene TRBV5-6; possible D gene TRBD2, 5 bases. Germline loops: CDR1 SGHDT, CDR2 YYEEEE. This CDR3 region has 14 residues. V was shortened by 1 base and J by 0 bases, with 8 bases between the two germline ends.

This chain links TRBV21-1 with TRBJ1-4; the DNA was not used to check the table's D call, TRBD1. TRBV21-1 is given as a pseudogene. The CDR3 is 17 residues long. The CDR3 loop reads CASSKGASGATNEKLFF. The CDR3 DNA reads TGTGCCAGCAGCAAGGGGGCGTCAGGGGCAACTAATGAAAAACTGTTTTTT.

The CDR3, as DNA: TGTGCCAGCAGCTTGGCGGGGACAGCTAACTATGGCTACACCTTC. Its translation is CASSLAGTANYGYTF. The chain joins TRBV5-4 to TRBJ1-2; 7 bases are shared with TRBD1. Germline CDR1 is SGHNT and CDR2 is YYREEE (reference sequence). Trimming took 0 bases from V and 0 from J; bases not matched to a gene: 2. This CDR3 has 15 residues.

The chain links TRBV2 to TRBJ1-2; 8 bases line up with TRBD1. After removal of 3 bases from V and 8 bases from J, the junction contained 8 bases not matched to a gene. The CDR3 is 14 residues long. CDR1 SNHLY and CDR2 FYNNEI come from the germline V gene. CDR3 loop: CASSDDRGVVGYTF. The CDR3 nucleotides read TGTGCCAGCAGTGACGACAGGGGTGTTGTGGGCTACACCTTC.

With regard to this clone: Germline and junction disagree at one end, which may indicate a read error. This sample includes further DNA sequences coding for the same CDR3. The chain has TRBV28 and TRBJ2-7; TRBD1 matches 9 bases. The CDR3 runs to 15 residues. Germline values: CDR1 MDHEN, CDR2 SYDVKM. CDR3 sequence: CASRPTGGSHYEQYF. Here the CDR3 DNA reads TGTGCTAGCAGACCTACAGGGGGCTCTCACTACGAGCAGTACTTC. Using reference TRBV28 and TRBJ2-7 for the parts outside the CDR3, the full variable domain is DVKVTQSSRYLVKRTGEKVFLECVQDMDHENMFWYRQDPGLGLRLIYFSYDVKMKEKGDIPEGYSVSREKKERFSLILESASTNQTSMYLCASRPTGGSHYEQYFGPGTRLTVT.

The V call is TRBV7-6, the J call TRBJ1-1, with no clear D. This CDR3 has 13 residues. V lost 4 bases and J lost 2, with 8 bases in between. The germline CDR1 and CDR2 sequences are SGHVS and FNYEAQ. The CDR3 sequence: CASSSRINTEAFF. CDR3 DNA sequence: TGTGCCAGCAGCTCGAGGATAAACACTGAAGCTTTCTTT.

The chain links TRBV6-5 to TRBJ2-6; D gene unclear. Trimming removed 5 bases at V and 1 base at J, with 9 bases between. CDR1 and CDR2 (germline): MNHEY, SVGAGI. This CDR3 has 15 amino acids. CDR3 protein: CASSLFTSGANVLTF. As DNA, the CDR3 is TGTGCCAGCAGTCTTTTTACTTCTGGGGCCAACGTCCTGACTTTC.

The chain carries TRBV7-9 and TRBJ1-1, with 11 bases matching TRBD1. CDR1 is SEHNR, CDR2 FQNEAQ, per germline (reference sequence). The CDR3 length is 13 residues. J lost 12 bases, V lost 5 bases, and 8 bases had no gene match. The chain's CDR3 is CASSQGTGGDPFF. In DNA form, the CDR3 reads TGTGCCAGCAGCCAGGGGACAGGGGGAGATCCTTTCTTT.

This clone was picked up a small number of times. The V and J genes are TRBV9 and TRBJ2-6, with D possibly being TRBD2 (6 bases). Trimming pared 4 bases from V and 0 bases from J, leaving 23 bases between. CDR3 size: 20 residues. In germline, CDR1 is SGDLS, CDR2 YYNGEE. The CDR3 spells CASSPVGYSGDRSGANVLTF. As DNA, the CDR3 is TGTGCCAGCAGCCCCGTCGGATATTCGGGAGACCGCTCTGGGGCCAACGTCCTGACTTTC.

This clone was found a few times. The gene calls are TRBV4-1 and TRBJ1-5; D remains unclear. V was shortened by 1 base and J by 2 bases, with 6 bases between the two germline ends. Germline CDR1 reads MGHRA; CDR2 reads YSYEKL. CDR3 size: 14 residues. The CDR3 sequence is CASSQVMGNQPQHF. CDR3 nucleotides: TGCGCCAGCAGCCAAGTCATGGGCAATCAGCCCCAGCATTTT.

This sequence joins TRBV7-8 and TRBJ1-5, with 9 bases matching TRBD1. Unmatched junction bases numbered 6, after V lost 5 bases and J lost 4 bases. The CDR3 is 15 residues long. CDR1 and CDR2 (germline): SGHVS, FQNEAQ. As DNA, the CDR3 is TGTGCCAGCAGCATGGGACAGGGAGCTAATCAGCCCCAGCATTTT. As protein: CASSMGQGANQPQHF.

The rearrangement joins TRBV9 to TRBJ1-2, with D possibly matching TRBD1 (5 bases). CDR3 size: 13 residues. The germline gives CDR1 SGDLS, CDR2 YYNGEE. V was trimmed by 0 bases and J by 7 bases, leaving 10 bases between them. This chain's CDR3 is CASSVGGVGGYTF. Here the CDR3 DNA reads TGTGCCAGCAGCGTAGGGGGGGTAGGTGGCTACACCTTC.

The rearrangement joins TRBV7-2 to TRBJ1-2; tentative D call: TRBD1 (5 bases). Trimming cost V 5 bases and J 13 bases, with 23 bases left between them. CDR3 length equals 14 residues. In germline, CDR1 is SGHTA, CDR2 FQGNSA. CDR3 nucleotides: TGTGCCAGCAGCGCTCCCGGGTCCTTCCAGGGCGTCACCTTC. This gives the protein CASSAPGSFQGVTF.

The V call is TRBV18, the J call TRBJ1-1; weak D call: TRBD1 (5 bases). The germline V and J ends were trimmed by 0 bases and 0 bases, with 14 bases remaining between them. The CDR3 length is 17 residues. Germline V CDR1 and CDR2: KGHSH, LQKENI. CDR3 region: CASSPPGGPLMNTEAFF. The CDR3 DNA reads TGTGCCAGCTCACCACCCGGGGGACCGTTAATGAACACTGAAGCTTTCTTT.

The chain links TRBV6-1 to TRBJ1-5; D is uncertain. Germline CDR1 and CDR2: MNHNS and SASEGT. The CDR3 length is 17 residues. V gave up 1 base and J gave up 2 bases, with 15 bases separating them. The CDR3 DNA sequence: TGTGCCAGCAGTGAAGAGGGCGGCAGGCTAGGCAATCAGCCCCAGCATTTT. Encoded protein: CASSEEGGRLGNQPQHF.